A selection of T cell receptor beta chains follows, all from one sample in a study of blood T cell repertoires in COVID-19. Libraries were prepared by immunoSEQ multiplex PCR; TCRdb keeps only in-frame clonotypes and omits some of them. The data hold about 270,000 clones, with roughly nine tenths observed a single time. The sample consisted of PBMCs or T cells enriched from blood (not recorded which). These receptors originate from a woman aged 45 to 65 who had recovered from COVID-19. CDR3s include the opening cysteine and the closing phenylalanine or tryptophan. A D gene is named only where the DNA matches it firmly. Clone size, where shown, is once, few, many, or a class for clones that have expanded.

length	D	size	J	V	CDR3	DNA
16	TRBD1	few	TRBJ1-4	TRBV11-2	CASSRVTGARNEKLFF	TGTGCCAGCAGCCGGGTGACAGGGGCCCGTAATGAAAAACTGTTTTTT
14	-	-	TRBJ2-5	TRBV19	CASSTRGGVETQYF	TGTGCCAGTAGTACAAGGGGAGGAGTGGAGACCCAGTACTTC
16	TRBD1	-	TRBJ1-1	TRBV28	CASSFPQGATNTEAFF	TGTGCCAGCAGTTTCCCACAGGGGGCTACAAACACTGAAGCTTTCTTT
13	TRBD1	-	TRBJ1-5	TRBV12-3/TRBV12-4	CATNDRGNQPQHF	TGTGCCACCAACGACAGGGGCAATCAGCCCCAGCATTTT
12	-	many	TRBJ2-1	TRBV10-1	CASKGGDNEQFF	TGCGCCAGCAAGGGGGGGGACAATGAGCAGTTCTTC
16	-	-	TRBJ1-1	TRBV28	CASSLYLGARNTEAFF	TGTGCCAGCAGTTTATATCTAGGGGCTAGGAACACTGAAGCTTTCTTT
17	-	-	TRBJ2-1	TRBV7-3	CASSLNPGAGKNNEQFF	TGTGCCAGCAGCTTAAATCCCGGCGCGGGGAAAAACAATGAGCAGTTCTTC
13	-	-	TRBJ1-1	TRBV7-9	CASSPQKNTEAFF	TGTGCCAGCAGCCCCCAAAAGAACACTGAAGCTTTCTTT
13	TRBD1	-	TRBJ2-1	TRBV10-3	CAAAGTDYNEQFF	TGTGCCGCGGCCGGGACAGACTACAATGAGCAGTTCTTC
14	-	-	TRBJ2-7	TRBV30	CAWSSSSGWGEQYF	TGTGCCTGGAGTTCTTCGTCAGGGTGGGGCGAGCAGTACTTC
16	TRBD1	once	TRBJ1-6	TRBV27	CASRPSGQGAASPLHF	TGTGCCAGCAGGCCCTCTGGGCAGGGGGCTGCTTCACCCCTCCACTTT
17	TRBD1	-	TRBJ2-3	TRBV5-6	CASSPWGQRLIPDTQYF	TGTGCCAGCAGCCCTTGGGGACAGAGACTTATCCCCGATACGCAGTATTTT
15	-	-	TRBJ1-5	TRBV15	CATSREGHLNQPQHF	TGTGCCACCAGCAGAGAGGGGCACCTCAATCAGCCCCAGCATTTT
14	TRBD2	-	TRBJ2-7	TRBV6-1	CASSESGSSYEQYF	TGTGCCAGCAGTGAGAGCGGGAGCTCCTACGAGCAGTACTTC
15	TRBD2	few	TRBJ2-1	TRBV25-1	CASSLAGGVYNEQFF	TGTGCCAGCAGCTTAGCGGGAGGGGTCTACAATGAGCAGTTCTTC
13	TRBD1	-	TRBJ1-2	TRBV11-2	CASSFRDRLGYTF	TGTGCCAGCAGTTTTAGGGACAGATTAGGCTACACCTTC
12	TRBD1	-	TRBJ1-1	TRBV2	CASRRQGTEAFF	TGTGCCAGCAGACGACAGGGGACTGAAGCTTTCTTT
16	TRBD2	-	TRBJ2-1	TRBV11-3	CASSLSASGGYNEQFF	TGTGCCAGCAGCTTAAGTGCTAGCGGGGGGTACAATGAGCAGTTCTTC
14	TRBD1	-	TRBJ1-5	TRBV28	CASSQQGVDQPQHF	TGTGCCAGCAGCCAACAGGGGGTGGATCAGCCCCAGCATTTT
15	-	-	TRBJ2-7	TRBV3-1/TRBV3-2	CASSQDRVRAEEQYF	TGTGCCAGCAGCCAAGATCGGGTTCGAGCGGAGGAGCAGTACTTC
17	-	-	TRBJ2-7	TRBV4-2	CASREGLGNPSSYEQYF	TGTGCCAGCAGAGAGGGACTGGGGAACCCGAGCTCCTACGAGCAGTACTTC
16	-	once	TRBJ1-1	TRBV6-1	CASSESPIGVNTEAFF	TGTGCCAGCAGTGAGTCCCCTATCGGGGTGAACACTGAAGCTTTCTTT
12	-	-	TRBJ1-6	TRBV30	CAWSLQGTPLHF	TGTGCCTGGAGTCTGCAGGGAACACCCCTCCACTTT
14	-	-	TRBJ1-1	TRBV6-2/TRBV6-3	CASSSPRVNTEAFF	TGTGCCAGCAGTTCCCCCCGGGTGAACACTGAAGCTTTCTTT
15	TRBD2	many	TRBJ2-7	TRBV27	CASSVPGLAGAEQYF	TGTGCCAGCAGTGTACCGGGACTAGCGGGAGCTGAGCAGTACTTC
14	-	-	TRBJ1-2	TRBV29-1	CSVEFRGANYGYTF	TGCAGCGTTGAATTCCGCGGAGCTAACTATGGCTACACCTTC
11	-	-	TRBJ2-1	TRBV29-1	CSVHDLYEQFF	TGCAGCGTTCATGACTTGTATGAGCAGTTCTTC
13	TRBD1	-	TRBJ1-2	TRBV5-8	CASGTGPGYGYTF	TGTGCCAGCGGGACAGGTCCCGGCTATGGCTACACCTTC
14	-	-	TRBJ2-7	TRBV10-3	CAISRGQSSYEQYF	TGTGCCATCTCCAGGGGCCAGAGCTCCTACGAGCAGTACTTC
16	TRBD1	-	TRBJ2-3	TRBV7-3	CASSPMGQPSTDTQYF	TGTGCCAGCAGCCCGATGGGACAGCCCAGCACAGATACGCAGTATTTT
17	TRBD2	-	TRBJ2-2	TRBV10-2	CASNPPGTSGSTGELFF	TGCGCCAGCAACCCCCCTGGGACTAGCGGTTCCACCGGGGAGCTGTTTTTT
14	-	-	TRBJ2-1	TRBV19	CASSKGGSYNEQFF	TGTGCCAGTAGTAAAGGGGGATCCTACAATGAGCAGTTCTTC
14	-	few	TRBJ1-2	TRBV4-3	CASSPLGVDYGYTF	TGCGCCAGCTCCCCCCTCGGGGTGGACTATGGCTACACCTTC
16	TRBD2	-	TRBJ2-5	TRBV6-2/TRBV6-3	CASSYGGLAGPDPQYF	TGTGCCAGCAGTTACGGGGGACTAGCGGGCCCGGACCCCCAGTACTTC
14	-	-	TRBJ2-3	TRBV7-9	CASSHAAYTDTQYF	TGTGCCAGCAGTCACGCGGCCTACACAGATACGCAGTATTTT
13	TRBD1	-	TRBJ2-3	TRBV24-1	CATSEGQATTQYF	TGTGCCACCAGTGAAGGACAGGCAACTACGCAGTATTTT
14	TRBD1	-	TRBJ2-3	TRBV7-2	CASSTRTGEETQYF	TGTGCCAGCAGCACAAGGACAGGCGAGGAGACGCAGTATTTT
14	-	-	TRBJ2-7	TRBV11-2	CASSLLGGQYEQYF	TGTGCCAGCAGCTTATTGGGCGGACAATACGAGCAGTACTTC
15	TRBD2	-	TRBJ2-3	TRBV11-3	CASSLEAGGTDTQYF	TGTGCCAGCAGCTTAGAGGCGGGAGGCACAGATACGCAGTATTTT
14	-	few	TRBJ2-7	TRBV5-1	CASSLVQGPYEQYF	TGCGCCAGCAGCTTGGTTCAGGGTCCCTACGAGCAGTACTTC
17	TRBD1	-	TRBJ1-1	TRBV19	CASILGGIRQGISEAFF	TGTGCCAGTATCTTAGGGGGCATTCGACAGGGGATATCTGAAGCTTTCTTT
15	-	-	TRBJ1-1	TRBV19	CASSKTTGSNTEAFF	TGTGCCAGTAGTAAAACGACCGGGTCGAACACTGAAGCTTTCTTT
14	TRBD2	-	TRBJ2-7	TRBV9	CASSTAGGPREQYF	TGTGCCAGCAGCACAGCGGGAGGGCCTAGAGAGCAGTACTTC
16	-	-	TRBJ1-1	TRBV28	CASSFRQGTKNTEAFF	TGTGCCAGCAGTTTTAGGCAGGGGACAAAGAACACTGAAGCTTTCTTT
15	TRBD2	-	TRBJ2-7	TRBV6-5	CASSYSLSGRFEQYF	TGTGCCAGCAGTTACTCGCTGAGCGGGAGGTTCGAGCAGTACTTC
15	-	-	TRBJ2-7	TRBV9	CASSVAAGWEYEQYF	TGTGCCAGCAGCGTAGCCGCGGGGTGGGAGTACGAGCAGTACTTC
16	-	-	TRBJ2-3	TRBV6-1	CASSEWPGAGPDTQYF	TGTGCCAGCAGTGAATGGCCGGGAGCAGGTCCAGATACGCAGTATTTT
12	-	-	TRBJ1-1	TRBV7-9	CASSTRATEAFF	TGTGCCAGCAGCACTAGGGCCACTGAAGCTTTCTTT
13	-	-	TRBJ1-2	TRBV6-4	CASSGGTGRGYTF	TGTGCCAGCAGTGGCGGAACAGGGCGAGGCTACACCTTC
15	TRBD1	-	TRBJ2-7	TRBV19	CASSAQGSHTYEQYF	TGTGCCAGTAGCGCACAGGGGTCACACACCTACGAGCAGTACTTC
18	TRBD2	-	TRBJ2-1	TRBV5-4	CASSSGTDRLAGGSGQFF	TGTGCCAGCAGCTCCGGGACAGATCGACTAGCGGGGGGGAGTGGGCAGTTCTTC
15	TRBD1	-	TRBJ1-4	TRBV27	CASSFLSDREFQLFF	TGTGCCAGCAGTTTTCTATCGGACAGGGAGTTCCAACTGTTTTTT
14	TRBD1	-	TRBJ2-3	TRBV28	CASSAQGGTDTQYF	TGTGCCAGCAGCGCCCAGGGGGGCACAGATACGCAGTATTTT
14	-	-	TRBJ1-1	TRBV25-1	CASSEYIPGSSAFF	TGTGCCAGCAGTGAATATATTCCGGGGTCGTCCGCTTTCTTT
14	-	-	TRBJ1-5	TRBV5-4	CASSPGGVDQPQHF	TGTGCCAGCAGCCCTGGCGGGGTGGATCAGCCCCAGCATTTT
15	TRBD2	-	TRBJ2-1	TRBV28	CASRDRGRRENEQFF	TGTGCCAGCAGAGACCGCGGGAGGCGGGAAAATGAGCAGTTCTTC
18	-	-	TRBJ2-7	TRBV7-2	CASSLERVDSSITYEQYF	TGTGCCAGCAGCTTAGAACGGGTGGACAGCTCAATTACCTACGAGCAGTACTTC